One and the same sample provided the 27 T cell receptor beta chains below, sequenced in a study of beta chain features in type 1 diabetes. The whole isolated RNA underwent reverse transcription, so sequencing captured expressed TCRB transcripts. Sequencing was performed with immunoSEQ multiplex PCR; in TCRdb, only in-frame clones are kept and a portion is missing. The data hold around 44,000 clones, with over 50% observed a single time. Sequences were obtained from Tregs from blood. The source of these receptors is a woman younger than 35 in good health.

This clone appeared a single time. In DNA, the CDR3 is TGTGCCTGGAAAGGCGGATTCTCCTACGAGCAGTACTTC. It specifies CAWKGGFSYEQYF. The chain carries TRBV30 and TRBJ2-7; D call uncertain. The ends were cut back, 4 bases at V and 0 bases at J, with 10 bases in the middle. This CDR3 region has 13 residues. CDR1 and CDR2 (germline): GTSNPN, SVGIG (reference sequence).

DNA for the CDR3: TGTGCCAGCAGCTTTACTTTTGGGGCCAACGTCCTGACTTTC. Translated: CASSFTFGANVLTF. J is TRBJ2-6 and V is TRBV7-2; no clear D gene. Between the trimmed V and J ends, which lost 3 bases and 3 bases, there was a span of 6 bases. The CDR3 has 14 amino acids. CDR1 is SGHTA, CDR2 FQGNSA, per germline.

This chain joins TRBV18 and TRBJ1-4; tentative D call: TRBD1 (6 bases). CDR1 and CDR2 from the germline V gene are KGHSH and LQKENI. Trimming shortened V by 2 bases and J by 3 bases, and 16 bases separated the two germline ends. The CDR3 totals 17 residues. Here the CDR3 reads CASSPSGAGGSNEKLFF. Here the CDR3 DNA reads TGTGCCAGCTCACCATCGGGGGCGGGAGGCTCTAATGAAAAACTGTTTTTT.

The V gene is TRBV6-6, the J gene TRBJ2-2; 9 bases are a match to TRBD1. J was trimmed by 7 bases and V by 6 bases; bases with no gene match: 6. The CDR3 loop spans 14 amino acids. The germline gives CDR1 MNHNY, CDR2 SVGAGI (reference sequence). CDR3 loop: CASRTGGFGGELFF. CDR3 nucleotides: TGTGCCAGCAGAACAGGGGGCTTTGGCGGGGAGCTGTTTTTT.

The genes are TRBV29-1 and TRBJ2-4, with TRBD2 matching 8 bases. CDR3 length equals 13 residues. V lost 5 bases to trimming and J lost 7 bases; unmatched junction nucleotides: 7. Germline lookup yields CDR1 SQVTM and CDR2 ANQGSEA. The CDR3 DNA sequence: TGCAGCGTTCTTAAGGGACTAGGGAACATTCAGTACTTC. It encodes CSVLKGLGNIQYF.

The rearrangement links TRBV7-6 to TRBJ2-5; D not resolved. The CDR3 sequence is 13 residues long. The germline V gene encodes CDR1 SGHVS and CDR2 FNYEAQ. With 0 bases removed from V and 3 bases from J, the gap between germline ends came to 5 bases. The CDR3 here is CASSLAPKETQYF. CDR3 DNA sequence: TGTGCCAGCAGCTTAGCGCCTAAAGAGACCCAGTACTTC.

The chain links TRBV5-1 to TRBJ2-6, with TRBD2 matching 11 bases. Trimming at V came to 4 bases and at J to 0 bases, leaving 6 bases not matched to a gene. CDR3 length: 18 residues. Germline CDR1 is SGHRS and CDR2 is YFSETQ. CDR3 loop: CASSPGLAAYSGANVLTF. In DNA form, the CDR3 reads TGCGCCAGCAGCCCGGGACTAGCGGCCTACTCTGGGGCCAACGTCCTGACTTTC.

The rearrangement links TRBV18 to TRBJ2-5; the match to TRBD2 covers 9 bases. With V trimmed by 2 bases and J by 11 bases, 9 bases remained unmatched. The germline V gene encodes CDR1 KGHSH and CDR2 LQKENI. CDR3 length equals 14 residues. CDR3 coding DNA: TGTGCCAGCTCACCATCGGGACTAGCCTACAAGCAGTACTTC. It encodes CASSPSGLAYKQYF. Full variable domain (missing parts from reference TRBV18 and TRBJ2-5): NAGVMQNPRHLVRRRGQEARLRCSPMKGHSHVYWYRQLPEEGLKFMVYLQKENIIDESGMPKERFSAEFPKEGPSILRIQQVVRGDSAAYFCASSPSGLAYKQYFGPGTRLLVL.

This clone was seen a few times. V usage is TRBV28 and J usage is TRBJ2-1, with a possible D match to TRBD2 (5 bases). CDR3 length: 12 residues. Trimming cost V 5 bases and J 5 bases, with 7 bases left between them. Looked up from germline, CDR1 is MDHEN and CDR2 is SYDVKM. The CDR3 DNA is TGTGCCAGCAGTCTGACTAACAATGAGCAGTTCTTC. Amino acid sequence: CASSLTNNEQFF.

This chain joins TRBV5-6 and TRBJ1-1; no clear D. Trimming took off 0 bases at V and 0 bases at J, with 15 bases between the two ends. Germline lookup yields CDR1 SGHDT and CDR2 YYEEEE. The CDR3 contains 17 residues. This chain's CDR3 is CASSLGVFGSLNTEAFF. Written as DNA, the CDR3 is TGTGCCAGCAGCTTGGGGGTTTTCGGGTCCCTGAACACTGAAGCTTTCTTT.

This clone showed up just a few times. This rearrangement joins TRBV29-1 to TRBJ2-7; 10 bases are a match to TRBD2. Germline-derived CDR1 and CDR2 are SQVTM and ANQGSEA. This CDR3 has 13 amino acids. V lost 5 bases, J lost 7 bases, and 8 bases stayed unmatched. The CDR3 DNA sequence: TGCAGCGTTAATAAGAGACTAGCGGGTGAGCAGTACTTC. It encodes CSVNKRLAGEQYF.

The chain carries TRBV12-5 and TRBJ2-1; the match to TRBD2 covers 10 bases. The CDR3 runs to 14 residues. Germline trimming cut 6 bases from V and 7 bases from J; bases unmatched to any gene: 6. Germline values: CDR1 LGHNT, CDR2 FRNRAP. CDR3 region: CASGLAGGRNEQFF. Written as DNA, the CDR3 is TGTGCTAGTGGATTAGCGGGAGGTAGGAATGAGCAGTTCTTC.

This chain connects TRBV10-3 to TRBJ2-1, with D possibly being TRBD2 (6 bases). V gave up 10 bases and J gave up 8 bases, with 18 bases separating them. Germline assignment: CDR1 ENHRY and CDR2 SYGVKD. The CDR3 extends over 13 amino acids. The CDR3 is CASHGSSSDEQFF. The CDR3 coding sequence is TGTGCCAGTCACGGGAGTTCAAGCGATGAGCAGTTCTTC.

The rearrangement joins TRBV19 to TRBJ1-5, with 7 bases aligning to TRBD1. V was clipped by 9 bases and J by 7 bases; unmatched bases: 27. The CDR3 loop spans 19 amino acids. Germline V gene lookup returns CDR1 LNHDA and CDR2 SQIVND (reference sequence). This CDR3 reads CARYLKKGDDRVSRQPQHF. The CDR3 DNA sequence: TGTGCCAGATACCTCAAGAAGGGAGACGACAGGGTGAGTCGACAGCCCCAGCATTTT.

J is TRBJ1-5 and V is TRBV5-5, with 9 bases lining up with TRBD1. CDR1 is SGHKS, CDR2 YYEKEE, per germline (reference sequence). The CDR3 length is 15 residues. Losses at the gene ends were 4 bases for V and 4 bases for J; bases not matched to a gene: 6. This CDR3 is CASSQEGTGNQPQHF. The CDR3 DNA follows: TGTGCCAGCAGCCAGGAGGGGACAGGGAATCAGCCCCAGCATTTT.

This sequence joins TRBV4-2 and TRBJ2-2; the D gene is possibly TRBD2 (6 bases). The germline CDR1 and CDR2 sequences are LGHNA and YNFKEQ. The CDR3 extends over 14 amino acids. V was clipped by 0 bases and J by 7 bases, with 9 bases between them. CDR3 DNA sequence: TGTGCCAGCAGCCAAGAACCTAGCGACGGGGAGCTGTTTTTT. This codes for CASSQEPSDGELFF.

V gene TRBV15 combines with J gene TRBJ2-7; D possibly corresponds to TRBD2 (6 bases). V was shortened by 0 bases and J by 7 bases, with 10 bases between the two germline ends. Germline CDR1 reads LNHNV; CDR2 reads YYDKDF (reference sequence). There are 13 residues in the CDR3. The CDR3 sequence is CATSRDWREEQYF. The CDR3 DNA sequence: TGTGCCACCAGCAGAGACTGGAGGGAAGAGCAGTACTTC.

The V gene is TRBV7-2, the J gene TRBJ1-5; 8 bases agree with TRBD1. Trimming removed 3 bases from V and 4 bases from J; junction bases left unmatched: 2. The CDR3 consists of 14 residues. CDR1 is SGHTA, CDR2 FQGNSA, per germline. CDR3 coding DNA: TGTGCCAGCAGCTTCGACAGGGGAAATCAGCCCCAGCATTTT. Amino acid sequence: CASSFDRGNQPQHF.

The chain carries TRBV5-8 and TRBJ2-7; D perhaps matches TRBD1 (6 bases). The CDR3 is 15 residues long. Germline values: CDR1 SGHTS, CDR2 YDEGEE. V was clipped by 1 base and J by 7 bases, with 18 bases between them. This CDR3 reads CASSLWSAGVGEQYF. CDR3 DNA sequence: TGTGCCAGCAGCTTGTGGTCGGCAGGGGTGGGGGAGCAGTACTTC.

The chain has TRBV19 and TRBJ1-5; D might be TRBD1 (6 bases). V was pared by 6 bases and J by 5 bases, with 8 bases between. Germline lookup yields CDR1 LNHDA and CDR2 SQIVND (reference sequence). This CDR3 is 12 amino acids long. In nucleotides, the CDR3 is TGTGCCAGTAGCCGACAGGATCAGCCCCAGCATTTT. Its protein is CASSRQDQPQHF.

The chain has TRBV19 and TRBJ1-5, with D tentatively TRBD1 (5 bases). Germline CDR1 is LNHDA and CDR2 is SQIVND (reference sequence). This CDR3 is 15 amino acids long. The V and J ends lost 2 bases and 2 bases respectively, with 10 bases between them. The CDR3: CASSISGGRNQPQHF. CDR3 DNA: TGTGCCAGTAGTATATCGGGGGGACGCAATCAGCCCCAGCATTTT.

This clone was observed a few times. The CDR3 nucleotides are TGCAGCGTTGTACGGTCAGTGGGGCTCTACGAGCAGTACTTC. Its protein is CSVVRSVGLYEQYF. The rearrangement joins TRBV29-1 to TRBJ2-7, with D perhaps matching TRBD1 (5 bases). Germline CDR1 and CDR2: SQVTM and ANQGSEA. The length of the CDR3 is 14 residues. The germline V and J ends were trimmed by 4 bases and 3 bases, with 16 bases remaining between them.

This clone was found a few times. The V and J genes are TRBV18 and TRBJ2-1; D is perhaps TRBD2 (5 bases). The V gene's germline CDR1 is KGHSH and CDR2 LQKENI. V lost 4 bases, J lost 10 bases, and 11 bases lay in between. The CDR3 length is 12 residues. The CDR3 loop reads CASSQAEGEQFF. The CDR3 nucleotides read TGTGCCAGCTCACAGGCAGAGGGCGAGCAGTTCTTC.

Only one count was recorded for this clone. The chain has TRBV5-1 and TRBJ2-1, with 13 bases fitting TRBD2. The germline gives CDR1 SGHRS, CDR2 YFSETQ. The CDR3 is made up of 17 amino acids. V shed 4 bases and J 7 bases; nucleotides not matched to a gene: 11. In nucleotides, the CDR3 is TGCGCCAGCAGCCCCACACAACTAGCGGGAGGGGCGAATGAGCAGTTCTTC. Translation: CASSPTQLAGGANEQFF.

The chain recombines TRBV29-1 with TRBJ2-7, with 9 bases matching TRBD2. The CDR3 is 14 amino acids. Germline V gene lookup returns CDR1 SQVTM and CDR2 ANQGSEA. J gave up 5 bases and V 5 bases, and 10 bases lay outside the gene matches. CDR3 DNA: TGCAGCGTTCGGGGGGGCGGGAGGGTCCACGAGCAGTACTTC. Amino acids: CSVRGGGRVHEQYF.

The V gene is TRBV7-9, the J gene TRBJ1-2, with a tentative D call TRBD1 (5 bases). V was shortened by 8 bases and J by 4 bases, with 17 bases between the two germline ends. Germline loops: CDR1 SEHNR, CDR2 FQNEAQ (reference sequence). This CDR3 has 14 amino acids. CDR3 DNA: TGTGCCAGCCCCGGGGGGTCGTGGACCTATGGCTACACCTTC. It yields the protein CASPGGSWTYGYTF.

The CDR3 nucleotides are TGTGCCAGCAGTTTAGCGGCTTCGAACACTGAAGCTTTCTTT. This gives the protein CASSLAASNTEAFF. This chain connects TRBV28 to TRBJ1-1; D gene uncertain. CDR1 MDHEN and CDR2 SYDVKM come from the germline V gene. This CDR3 comprises 14 residues. V lost 2 bases, J lost 1 base, and 8 bases lay in between.